The subject of this entry is one T cell receptor beta chain. Its antigen is still unknown. The sample is drawn from a study of CD8 T cells in ankylosing spondylitis. CDR3 size: 17 residues. Trimming cost V 3 bases and J 2 bases; bases outside gene matches: 13. Germline lookup yields CDR1 MDHEN and CDR2 SYDVKM. Notes on the study in general: In the blood and synovial fluid of reactive arthritis, some motif variants had been previously reported. There was reportedly significant enrichment of clones that were disease-linked in matched ankylosing spondylitis synovial fluid.

TCRdb recomputed calls from the 5' RACE reads with MiXCR, one row per CDR3 protein. The table includes about 160,000 distinct CDR3 sequences, roughly 44% detected once. Material for sequencing was synovial fluid, either unsorted or a sorted T cell fraction (not recorded which). This clonotype was obtained from a male donor with ankylosing spondylitis. The V and J genes are TRBV28 and TRBJ2-7; 7 nucleotides agree with TRBD2. The CDR3 spells CASSFLVLVAGAYEQYF. The CDR3 DNA reads as TGTGCCAGCAGTTTTCTGGTGTTGGTGGCGGGAGCCTACGAGCAGTACTTC. The whole variable domain, filled in from reference TRBV28 and TRBJ2-7, reads DVKVTQSSRYLVKRTGEKVFLECVQDMDHENMFWYRQDPGLGLRLIYFSYDVKMKEKGDIPEGYSVSREKKERFSLILESASTNQTSMYLCASSFLVLVAGAYEQYFGPGTRLTVT.